These T cell receptor beta chains were read from a single sample in a study of long-term antiretroviral therapy in people with HIV. Here immunoSEQ multiplex PCR was the method, and the copy in TCRdb shows in-frame clones only, minus some. The sample lists 30,000 to 40,000 clones, 70% to 80% occurring once. The sequenced sample was unsorted PBMCs, obtained 1.9 years after starting antiretroviral therapy. These receptors were taken from a man aged 18 to 30 with HIV. The CDR3 runs from the conserved cysteine through the conserved F or W. Fields, in order: J gene, clone size, CDR3 length, D gene, V gene, CDR3 DNA, CDR3 protein. The D gene is left open where the match is weak. Clone size is not always given. Where it is, it says once, few, many or a class for expanded clones.

J: TRBJ1-2
size: -
length: 14
D: -
V: TRBV5-1
DNA: TGCGCCAGCAGCTTGTTGGCAGGGGAAGGTGGCTACACCTTC
CDR3: CASSLLAGEGGYTF

J: TRBJ2-5
size: once
length: 13
D: -
V: TRBV6-1
DNA: TGTGCCAGCAGCCTTAGTGGCCACGAGACCCAGTACTTC
CDR3: CASSLSGHETQYF

J: TRBJ2-1
size: -
length: 12
D: -
V: TRBV28
DNA: TGTGCCAGCAACCGGGTCCACAATGAGCAGTTCTTC
CDR3: CASNRVHNEQFF

J: TRBJ1-6
size: once
length: 12
D: -
V: TRBV2
DNA: TGTGCCAGCAGACAGGGAAAAACACCCCTCCACTTT
CDR3: CASRQGKTPLHF

J: TRBJ1-1
size: -
length: 17
D: TRBD1
V: TRBV2
DNA: TGTGCCAGCAGAAACCGGGACAGGGTACTCTACGACACTGAAGCTTTCTTT
CDR3: CASRNRDRVLYDTEAFF

J: TRBJ1-5
size: -
length: 16
D: TRBD1
V: TRBV19
DNA: TGTGCCAGTAGTGTTACCGGGACAGCATCCACGCAGCCCCAGCATTTT
CDR3: CASSVTGTASTQPQHF

J: TRBJ1-2
size: -
length: 15
D: -
V: TRBV5-4
DNA: TGTGCCAGCAGCTTACAAACAGGTGACAACTATGGCTACACCTTC
CDR3: CASSLQTGDNYGYTF

J: TRBJ1-2
size: few
length: 12
D: TRBD1
V: TRBV10-2
DNA: TGCGCCAGCAGGGGACAGGGGCACGGCTACACCTTC
CDR3: CASRGQGHGYTF

J: TRBJ1-2
size: -
length: 14
D: -
V: TRBV11-2
DNA: TGTGCCAGCAGCTTAGGGGCCCCTAACTATGGCTACACCTTC
CDR3: CASSLGAPNYGYTF

J: TRBJ2-2
size: few
length: 14
D: -
V: TRBV2
DNA: TGTGCCAGCATCCAGACAGGTGTGAGCGGGGAGCTGTTTTTT
CDR3: CASIQTGVSGELFF

J: TRBJ2-2
size: few
length: 14
D: -
V: TRBV5-1
DNA: TGCGCCAGCAGCCCCGTCAAGCTACCCGGGGAGCTGTTTTTT
CDR3: CASSPVKLPGELFF

J: TRBJ2-5
size: -
length: 17
D: -
V: TRBV28
DNA: TGTGCCAGCAGTTTCCTTTTCCGGGACGCCCGCCAAGAGACCCAGTACTTC
CDR3: CASSFLFRDARQETQYF

J: TRBJ1-3
size: -
length: 13
D: -
V: TRBV21-1
DNA: TGTGCCAGCGATGAGGTCTCTGGAAACACCATATATTTT
CDR3: CASDEVSGNTIYF

J: TRBJ2-2
size: -
length: 13
D: -
V: TRBV2
DNA: TGTGCCAGCGGCGCAGTACCAACCGGGGAGCTGTTTTTT
CDR3: CASGAVPTGELFF

J: TRBJ2-5
size: -
length: 15
D: TRBD2
V: TRBV2
DNA: TGTGCCAGCAGCGCACGGGCTAGCGGGGAAGAGACCCAGTACTTC
CDR3: CASSARASGEETQYF

J: TRBJ1-1
size: few
length: 14
D: -
V: TRBV19
DNA: TGTGCCAGTAGCCCCGACAGCATGAACACTGAAGCTTTCTTT
CDR3: CASSPDSMNTEAFF

J: TRBJ2-1
size: -
length: 16
D: TRBD1
V: TRBV14
DNA: TGTGCCAGCAGCCAGGTACCGGGACAGGGGGACAATGAGCAGTTCTTC
CDR3: CASSQVPGQGDNEQFF

J: TRBJ1-3
size: -
length: 15
D: -
V: TRBV19
DNA: TGTGCCAGTAGTCCAGAGAGGAGCTCTGGAAACACCATATATTTT
CDR3: CASSPERSSGNTIYF

J: TRBJ2-5
size: -
length: 12
D: -
V: TRBV5-8
DNA: TGTGCCAGCAGCCACTACGGGGAGACCCAGTACTTC
CDR3: CASSHYGETQYF

J: TRBJ2-5
size: -
length: 16
D: TRBD2
V: TRBV5-4
DNA: TGTGCCAGCAGCTTGGGGGGGTTACTAGCGAAAGAGACCCAGTACTTC
CDR3: CASSLGGLLAKETQYF

J: TRBJ1-1
size: -
length: 14
D: TRBD1
V: TRBV30
DNA: TGTGCCTGGAGTTGGGACAGTAGAAACACTGAAGCTTTCTTT
CDR3: CAWSWDSRNTEAFF

J: TRBJ2-7
size: -
length: 15
D: -
V: TRBV6-6
DNA: TGTGCCAGCAGTTACTCGACAGGGAGGGTTCACGAGCAGTACTTC
CDR3: CASSYSTGRVHEQYF

J: TRBJ1-2
size: -
length: 14
D: -
V: TRBV19
DNA: TGTGCCAGTAGGTCTCGTAGAGCTAACTATGGCTACACCTTC
CDR3: CASRSRRANYGYTF

J: TRBJ1-2
size: -
length: 15
D: -
V: TRBV9
DNA: TGTGCCAGCAGCGTAGAGGGCAGTGGTAACTATGGCTACACCTTC
CDR3: CASSVEGSGNYGYTF

J: TRBJ1-2
size: few
length: 12
D: -
V: TRBV14
DNA: TGTGCCAGCAGCCCGCACAGGGAGGGCTACACCTTC
CDR3: CASSPHREGYTF

J: TRBJ1-3
size: -
length: 18
D: TRBD1
V: TRBV4-1
DNA: TGCGCCAGCAGCCAAGTCCTACAACAGGGGGCTGGTGGAAACACCATATATTTT
CDR3: CASSQVLQQGAGGNTIYF

J: TRBJ2-2
size: -
length: 13
D: -
V: TRBV5-1
DNA: TGCGCCAGCAGCCTACAGGTCACCGGGGAGCTGTTTTTT
CDR3: CASSLQVTGELFF

J: TRBJ1-5
size: -
length: 14
D: -
V: TRBV10-2
DNA: TGCGCCAGCAGAGTCGTTGGGTTCAATCAGCCCCAGCATTTT
CDR3: CASRVVGFNQPQHF

J: TRBJ1-1
size: -
length: 13
D: -
V: TRBV6-5
DNA: TGTGCCAGCCGTCTCACGGAGGGCACTGAAGCTTTCTTT
CDR3: CASRLTEGTEAFF

J: TRBJ1-2
size: -
length: 13
D: -
V: TRBV4-1
DNA: TGCGCCAGCAGCCACGTCGACAGGTGGGGCTACACCTTC
CDR3: CASSHVDRWGYTF

J: TRBJ1-2
size: -
length: 15
D: -
V: TRBV5-5
DNA: TGTGCCAGCAGCTTGGATAGGGTTGTTAACTATGGCTACACCTTC
CDR3: CASSLDRVVNYGYTF

J: TRBJ1-2
size: -
length: 12
D: -
V: TRBV29-1
DNA: TGCAGCGTTGGCAGGGCCGGCTATGGCTACACCTTC
CDR3: CSVGRAGYGYTF

J: TRBJ2-6
size: -
length: 14
D: -
V: TRBV5-1
DNA: TGCGCCAGCAGCATAGAGGGAGGGGCCAACGTCCTGACTTTC
CDR3: CASSIEGGANVLTF

J: TRBJ1-5
size: -
length: 15
D: TRBD1
V: TRBV18
DNA: TGTGCCAGCTCACCCCCAGGGACAGGCAATCAGCCCCAGCATTTT
CDR3: CASSPPGTGNQPQHF

J: TRBJ2-7
size: -
length: 15
D: TRBD2
V: TRBV27
DNA: TGTGCCAGCAGCCCCCCCGGGACTAGCGGCTACGAGCAGTACTTC
CDR3: CASSPPGTSGYEQYF

J: TRBJ2-5
size: once
length: 13
D: -
V: TRBV2
DNA: TGTGCCAGCACGGTACACGCCCAAGAGACCCAGTACTTC
CDR3: CASTVHAQETQYF

J: TRBJ1-2
size: -
length: 12
D: TRBD1
V: TRBV7-9
DNA: TGTGCCAGCAGCATTCCGGGACAGTCCTACACCTTC
CDR3: CASSIPGQSYTF

J: TRBJ2-6
size: once
length: 18
D: TRBD1
V: TRBV5-6
DNA: TGTGCCAGCAGCTCGGGGGACAGGGGCCGCTCTGGGGCCAACGTCCTGACTTTC
CDR3: CASSSGDRGRSGANVLTF

J: TRBJ1-2
size: -
length: 13
D: TRBD1
V: TRBV5-1
DNA: TGCGCCAGCAGCTTACAGGGGGCCTATGGCTACACCTTC
CDR3: CASSLQGAYGYTF

J: TRBJ2-1
size: -
length: 13
D: -
V: TRBV4-1
DNA: TGCGCCAGCAGCCAAGAGGTGTTATATGAGCAGTTCTTC
CDR3: CASSQEVLYEQFF

J: TRBJ2-5
size: -
length: 13
D: -
V: TRBV4-2
DNA: TGTGCCAGCAGCCAAGATCGGGGGGAGACCCAGTACTTC
CDR3: CASSQDRGETQYF

J: TRBJ1-4
size: -
length: 15
D: -
V: TRBV5-1
DNA: TGCGCCAGCAGCCGGCCGGGTGAAGCTAATGAAAAACTGTTTTTT
CDR3: CASSRPGEANEKLFF

J: TRBJ2-2
size: once
length: 14
D: TRBD1
V: TRBV7-3
DNA: TGTGCCAGCAGCTCCGGACAGGGGGTGGGGGAGCTGTTTTTT
CDR3: CASSSGQGVGELFF

J: TRBJ1-6
size: -
length: 14
D: -
V: TRBV7-8
DNA: TGTGCCAGCACCACCCTGGGGGGCACGGCACCCCTCCACTTT
CDR3: CASTTLGGTAPLHF

J: TRBJ2-1
size: -
length: 16
D: -
V: TRBV5-1
DNA: TGCGCCAGCAGCTTAGGGACAGGACGCGCGGGGGATGAGCAGTTCTTC
CDR3: CASSLGTGRAGDEQFF

J: TRBJ2-3
size: -
length: 19
D: TRBD2
V: TRBV28
DNA: TGTGCCAGCAGTAACAAACCCGGGACTAGCGGGGTTTACACAGATACGCAGTATTTT
CDR3: CASSNKPGTSGVYTDTQYF

J: TRBJ2-2
size: -
length: 14
D: -
V: TRBV7-8
DNA: TGTGCCAGCAGCTTTGATGCGAACACCGGGGAGCTGTTTTTT
CDR3: CASSFDANTGELFF

J: TRBJ1-5
size: medium-sized
length: 10
D: -
V: TRBV6-5
DNA: TGTGCCCCTAAGGGTCAGCCCCAGCATTTT
CDR3: CAPKGQPQHF

J: TRBJ1-2
size: -
length: 11
D: -
V: TRBV9
DNA: TGTGCCAGCAGCGTAGGGACTGTCTACACCTTC
CDR3: CASSVGTVYTF

J: TRBJ2-6
size: -
length: 15
D: TRBD2
V: TRBV2
DNA: TGTGCCAGCCGCCCTTCGGGGGGTGGGGCCAACGTCCTGACTTTC
CDR3: CASRPSGGGANVLTF